The next 5 T cell receptor beta chains were all read from a single sample in a study of T cell changes during pregnancy in multiple sclerosis. Measured with immunoSEQ multiplex PCR; TCRdb has only the in-frame clones, and not every one. The sample shows around 45,000 clones, 85% to 90% of them seen only once. The material was CD8+ T cells from peripheral blood mononuclear cells, obtained in the second trimester of pregnancy. The receptor source for this set is a female donor with multiple sclerosis, enrolled in a pregnancy study.

This chain uses TRBV6-5 with TRBJ2-2, with D possibly TRBD2 on 5 matching bases. Germline loops: CDR1 MNHEY, CDR2 SVGAGI. V lost 0 bases, J lost 8 bases, and 7 bases lay in between. CDR3 length equals 13 residues. CDR3 protein: CASSYSRAGELFF. CDR3 nucleotides: TGTGCCAGCAGTTACTCGCGGGCGGGGGAGCTGTTTTTT.

A remark on this clone: A read error may account for a junction end that differs from germline. The J gene is TRBJ2-5, the V gene TRBV13; D not certain. Germline V gives CDR1 PRHDT, CDR2 FYEKMQ (reference sequence). The CDR3 is made up of 13 amino acids. This CDR3 is CASSLGPEETQYF. The CDR3 coding sequence is TGTGCCAGCAGCCTAGGACCCGAGGAGACCCAGTACTTC.

This clone was observed a few times. The rearrangement links TRBV4-1 to TRBJ2-7, with a tentative D call TRBD2 (5 bases). V dropped 3 bases and J dropped 6 bases, with 6 bases sitting between them. Germline V gene lookup returns CDR1 MGHRA and CDR2 YSYEKL. The CDR3 is 11 residues long. The CDR3, as DNA: TGCGCCAGCAGCCAGGGGAGCGAGCAGTACTTC. Translating it yields CASSQGSEQYF.

The rearrangement uses TRBV7-3 and TRBJ2-3, with D perhaps matching TRBD2 (7 bases). CDR3 length: 17 residues. CDR1 is SGHTA, CDR2 FQGTGA, per germline. The V end was cut by 5 bases, the J end by 2 bases, with 20 bases between. The CDR3 loop is CASSLSEWGGHTDTQYF. Written as DNA, the CDR3 is TGTGCCAGCAGCCTCAGCGAATGGGGGGGCCACACAGATACGCAGTATTTT.

This chain joins TRBV4-2 and TRBJ2-5; maybe TRBD1 (6 bases). Germline values: CDR1 LGHNA, CDR2 YNFKEQ. With 1 base removed from V and 0 bases from J, the gap between germline ends came to 12 bases. The CDR3 runs to 16 residues. The CDR3, as DNA: TGTGCCAGCAGCCAAGTACCCGGGACACACCAAGAGACCCAGTACTTC. Protein product: CASSQVPGTHQETQYF.